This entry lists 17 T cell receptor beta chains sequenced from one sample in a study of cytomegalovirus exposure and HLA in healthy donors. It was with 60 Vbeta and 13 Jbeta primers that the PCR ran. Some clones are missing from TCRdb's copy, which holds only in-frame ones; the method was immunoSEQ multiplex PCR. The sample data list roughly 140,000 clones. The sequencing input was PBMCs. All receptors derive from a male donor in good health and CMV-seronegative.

The CDR3 sequence: CAWTGQTNQPQHF. The DNA for the CDR3 is TGTGCCTGGACCGGACAGACAAATCAGCCCCAGCATTTT. The V call is TRBV30, the J call TRBJ1-5; D perhaps matches TRBD1 (6 bases). Germline V gene sequence: CDR1 GTSNPN, CDR2 SVGIG (reference sequence). This CDR3 region has 13 residues. The germline V and J ends were trimmed by 4 bases and 4 bases, with 11 bases remaining between them.

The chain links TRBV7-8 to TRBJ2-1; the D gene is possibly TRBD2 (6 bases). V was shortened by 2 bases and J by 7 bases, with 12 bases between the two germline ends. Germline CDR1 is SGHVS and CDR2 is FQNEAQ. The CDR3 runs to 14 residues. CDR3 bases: TGTGCCAGCAGCTTATTTTGGGGGGTGAATGAGCAGTTCTTC. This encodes CASSLFWGVNEQFF. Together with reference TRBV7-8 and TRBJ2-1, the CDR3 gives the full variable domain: GAGVSQSPRYKVAKRGQDVALRCDPISGHVSLFWYQQALGQGPEFLTYFQNEAQLDKSGLPSDRFFAERPEGSVSTLKIQRTQQEDSAVYLCASSLFWGVNEQFFGPGTRLTVL.

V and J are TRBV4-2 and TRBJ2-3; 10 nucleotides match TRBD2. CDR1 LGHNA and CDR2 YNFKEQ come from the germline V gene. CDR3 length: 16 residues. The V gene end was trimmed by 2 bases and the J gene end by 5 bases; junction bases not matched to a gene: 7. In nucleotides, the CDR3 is TGTGCCAGCAGCCAACCGGAACTAGCGGGGCAAGATACGCAGTATTTT. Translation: CASSQPELAGQDTQYF.

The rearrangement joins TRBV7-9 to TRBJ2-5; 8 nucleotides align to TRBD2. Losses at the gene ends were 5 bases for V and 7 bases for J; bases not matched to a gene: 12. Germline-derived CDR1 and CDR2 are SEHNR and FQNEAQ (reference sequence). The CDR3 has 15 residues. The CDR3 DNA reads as TGTGCCAGCAGCATGCGACGGACTAGCCTGGGGACCCAGTACTTC. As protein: CASSMRRTSLGTQYF.

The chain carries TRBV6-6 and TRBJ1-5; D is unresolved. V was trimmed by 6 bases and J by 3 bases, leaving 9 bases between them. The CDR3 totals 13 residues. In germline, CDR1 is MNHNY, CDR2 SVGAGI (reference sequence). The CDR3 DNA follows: TGTGCCAGCAGAGTCGGTACCAATCAGCCCCAGCATTTT. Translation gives CASRVGTNQPQHF.

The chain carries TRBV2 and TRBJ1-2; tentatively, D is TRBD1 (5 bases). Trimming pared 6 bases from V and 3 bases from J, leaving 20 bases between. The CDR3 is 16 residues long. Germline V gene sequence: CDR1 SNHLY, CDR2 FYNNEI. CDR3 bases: TGTGCCAGCAGGGAACCCGGGACTTCGACATACTATGGCTACACCTTC. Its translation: CASREPGTSTYYGYTF.

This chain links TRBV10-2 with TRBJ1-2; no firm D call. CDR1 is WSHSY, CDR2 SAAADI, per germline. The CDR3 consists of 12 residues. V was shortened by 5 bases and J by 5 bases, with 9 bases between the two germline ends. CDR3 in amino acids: CASSSGVYGYTF. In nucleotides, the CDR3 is TGCGCCAGCAGTTCCGGGGTGTATGGCTACACCTTC.

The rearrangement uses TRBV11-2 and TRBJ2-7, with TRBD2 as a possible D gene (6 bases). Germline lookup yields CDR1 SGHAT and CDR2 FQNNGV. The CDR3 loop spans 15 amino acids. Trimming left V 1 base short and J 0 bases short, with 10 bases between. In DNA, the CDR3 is TGTGCCAGCAGCTTAGGGGACTCCCGCTCCTACGAGCAGTACTTC. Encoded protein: CASSLGDSRSYEQYF.

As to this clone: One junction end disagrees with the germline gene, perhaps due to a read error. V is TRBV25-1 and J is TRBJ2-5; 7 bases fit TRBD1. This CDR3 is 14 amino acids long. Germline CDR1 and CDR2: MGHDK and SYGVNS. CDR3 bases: TGTGCCACCAGTAGGGCCGACAGGGTTGAGACCCAGTACTTC. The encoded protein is CATSRADRVETQYF.

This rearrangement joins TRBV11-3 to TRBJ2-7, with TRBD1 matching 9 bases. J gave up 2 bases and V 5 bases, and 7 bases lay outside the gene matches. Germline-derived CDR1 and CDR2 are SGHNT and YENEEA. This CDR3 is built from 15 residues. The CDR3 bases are TGTGCCAGCAGCGCGTCGACAGGGGGTCCCTACGAGCAGTACTTC. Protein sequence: CASSASTGGPYEQYF.

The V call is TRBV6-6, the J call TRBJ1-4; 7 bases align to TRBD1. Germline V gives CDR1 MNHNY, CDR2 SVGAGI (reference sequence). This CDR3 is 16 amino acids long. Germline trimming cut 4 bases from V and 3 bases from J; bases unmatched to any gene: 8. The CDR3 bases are TGTGCCAGCAGTTTCGACAGGGAGTTGTCTAATGAAAAACTGTTTTTT. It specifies CASSFDRELSNEKLFF.

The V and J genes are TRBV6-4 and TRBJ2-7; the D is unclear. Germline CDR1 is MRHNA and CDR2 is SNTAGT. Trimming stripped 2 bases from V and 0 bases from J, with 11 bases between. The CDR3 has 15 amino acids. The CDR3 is CASSDPKWSSYEQYF. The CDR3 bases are TGTGCCAGCAGTGACCCCAAATGGAGCTCCTACGAGCAGTACTTC.

In nucleotides, the CDR3 is TGTGCCTGGAGCCCGGGACTAGCGGGAGGGGGCGAGCAGTACTTC. This gives the protein CAWSPGLAGGGEQYF. The chain is built from TRBV30 and TRBJ2-7; 16 bases map to TRBD2. V lost 3 bases, J lost 6 bases, and 5 bases stayed unmatched. The CDR3 runs 15 residues. Per germline, CDR1 GTSNPN and CDR2 SVGIG (reference sequence).

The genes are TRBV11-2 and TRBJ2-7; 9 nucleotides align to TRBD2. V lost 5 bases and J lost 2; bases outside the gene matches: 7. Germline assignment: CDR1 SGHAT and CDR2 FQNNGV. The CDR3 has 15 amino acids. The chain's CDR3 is CASSPKAGGPYEQYF. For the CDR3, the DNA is TGTGCCAGCAGCCCAAAGGCGGGAGGGCCCTACGAGCAGTACTTC.

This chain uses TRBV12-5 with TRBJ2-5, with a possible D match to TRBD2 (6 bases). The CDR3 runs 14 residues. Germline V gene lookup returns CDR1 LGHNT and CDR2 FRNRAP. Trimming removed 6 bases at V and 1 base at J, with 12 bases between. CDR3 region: CASGSGYSQETQYF. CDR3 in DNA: TGTGCTAGTGGAAGCGGGTACAGCCAAGAGACCCAGTACTTC. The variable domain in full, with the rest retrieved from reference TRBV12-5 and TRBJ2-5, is DARVTQTPRHKVTEMGQEVTMRCQPILGHNTVFWYRQTMMQGLELLAYFRNRAPLDDSGMPKDRFSAEMPDATLATLKIQPSEPRDSAVYFCASGSGYSQETQYFGPGTRLLVL.

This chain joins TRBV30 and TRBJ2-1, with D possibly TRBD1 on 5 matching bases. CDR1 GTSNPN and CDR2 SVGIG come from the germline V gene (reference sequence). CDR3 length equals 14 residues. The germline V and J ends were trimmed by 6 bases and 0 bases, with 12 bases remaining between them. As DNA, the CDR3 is TGTGCCTGCCTACAGGAGAACTCCTACAATGAGCAGTTCTTC. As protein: CACLQENSYNEQFF.

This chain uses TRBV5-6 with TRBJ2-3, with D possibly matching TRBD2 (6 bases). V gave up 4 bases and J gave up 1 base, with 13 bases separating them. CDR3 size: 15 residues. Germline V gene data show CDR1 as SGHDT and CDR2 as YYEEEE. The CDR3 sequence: CASSPVGEGTDTQYF. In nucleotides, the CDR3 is TGTGCCAGCAGCCCGGTTGGGGAGGGCACAGATACGCAGTATTTT. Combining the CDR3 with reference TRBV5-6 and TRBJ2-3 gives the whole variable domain DAGVTQSPTHLIKTRGQQVTLRCSPKSGHDTVSWYQQALGQGPQFIFQYYEEEERQRGNFPDRFSGHQFPNYSSELNVNALLLGDSALYLCASSPVGEGTDTQYFGPGTRLTVL.